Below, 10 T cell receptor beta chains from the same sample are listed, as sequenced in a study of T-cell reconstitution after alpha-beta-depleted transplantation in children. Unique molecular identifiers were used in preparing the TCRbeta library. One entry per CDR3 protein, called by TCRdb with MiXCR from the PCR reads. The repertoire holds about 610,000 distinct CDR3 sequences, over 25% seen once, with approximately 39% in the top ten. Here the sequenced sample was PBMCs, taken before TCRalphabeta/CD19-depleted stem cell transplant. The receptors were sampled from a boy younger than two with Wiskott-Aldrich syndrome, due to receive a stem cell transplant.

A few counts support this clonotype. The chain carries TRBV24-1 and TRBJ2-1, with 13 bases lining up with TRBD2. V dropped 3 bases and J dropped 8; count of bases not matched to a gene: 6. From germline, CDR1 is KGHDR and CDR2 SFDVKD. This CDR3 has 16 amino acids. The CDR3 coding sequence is TGTGCCACCAGTGATCCACTAGCGGGAGGGCCCCATGAGCAGTTCTTC. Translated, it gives CATSDPLAGGPHEQFF.

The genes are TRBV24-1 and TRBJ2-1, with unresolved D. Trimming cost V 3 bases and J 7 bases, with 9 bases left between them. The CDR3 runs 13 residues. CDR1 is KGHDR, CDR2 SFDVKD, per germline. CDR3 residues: CATSDSYGNEQFF. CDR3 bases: TGTGCCACCAGTGATAGTTACGGGAATGAGCAGTTCTTC.

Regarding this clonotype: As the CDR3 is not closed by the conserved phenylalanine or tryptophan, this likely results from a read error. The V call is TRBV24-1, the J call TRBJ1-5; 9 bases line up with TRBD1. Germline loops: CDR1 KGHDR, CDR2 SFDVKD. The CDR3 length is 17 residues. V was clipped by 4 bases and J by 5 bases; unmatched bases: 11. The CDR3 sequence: CATSDGGRTGGDQPQHS. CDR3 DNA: TGTGCCACCAGTGACGGCGGCCGAACAGGGGGCGATCAGCCCCAGCATTCT.

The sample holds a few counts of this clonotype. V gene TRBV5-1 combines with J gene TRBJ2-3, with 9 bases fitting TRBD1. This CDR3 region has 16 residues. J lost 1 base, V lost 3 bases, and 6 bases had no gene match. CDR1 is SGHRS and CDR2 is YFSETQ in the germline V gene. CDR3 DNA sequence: TGCGCCAGCAGCTACTGGACAGGGGAAGGCACAGATACGCAGTATTTT. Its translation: CASSYWTGEGTDTQYF.

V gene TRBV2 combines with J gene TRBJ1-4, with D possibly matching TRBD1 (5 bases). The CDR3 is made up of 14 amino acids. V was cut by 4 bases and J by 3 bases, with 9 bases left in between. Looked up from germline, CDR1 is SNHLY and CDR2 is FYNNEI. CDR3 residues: CASSVGRANEKLFF. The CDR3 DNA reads TGTGCCAGCAGTGTTGGCAGGGCTAATGAAAAACTGTTTTTT.

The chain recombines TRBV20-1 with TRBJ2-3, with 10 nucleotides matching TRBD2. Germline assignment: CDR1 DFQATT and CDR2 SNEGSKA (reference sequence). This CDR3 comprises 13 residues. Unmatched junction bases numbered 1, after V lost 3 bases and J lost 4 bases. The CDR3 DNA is TGCAGTGCTAGGACTAGCGGGTCAGATACGCAGTATTTT. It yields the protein CSARTSGSDTQYF.

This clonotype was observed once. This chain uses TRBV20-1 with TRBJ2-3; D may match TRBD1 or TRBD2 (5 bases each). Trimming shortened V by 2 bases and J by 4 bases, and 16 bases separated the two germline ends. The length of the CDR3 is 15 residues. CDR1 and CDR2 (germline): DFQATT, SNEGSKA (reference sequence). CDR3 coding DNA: TGCAGTGCTAGATCAGGCAGGGACGGATCAGATACGCAGTATTTT. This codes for CSARSGRDGSDTQYF.

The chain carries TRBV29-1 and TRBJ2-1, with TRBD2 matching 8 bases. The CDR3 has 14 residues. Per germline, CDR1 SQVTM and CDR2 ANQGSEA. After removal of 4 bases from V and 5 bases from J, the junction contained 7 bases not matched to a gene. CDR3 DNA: TGCAGCGTTGCGGTTCTAGCGGGTGACAATGAGCAGTTCTTC. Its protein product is CSVAVLAGDNEQFF.

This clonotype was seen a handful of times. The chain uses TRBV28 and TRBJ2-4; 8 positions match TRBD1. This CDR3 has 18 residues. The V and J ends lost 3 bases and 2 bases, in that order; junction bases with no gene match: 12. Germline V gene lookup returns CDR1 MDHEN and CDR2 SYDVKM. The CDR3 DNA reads TGTGCCAGCAGTTTCCCTAATCGGGCCAGGGGGCCCAAAAACATTCAGTACTTC. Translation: CASSFPNRARGPKNIQYF.

The CDR3 DNA follows: TGCGCCAGCAGCGGGGGACTAGCGGGGCCTAGCTCCTACGAGCAGTACTTC. Amino acid sequence: CASSGGLAGPSSYEQYF. The rearrangement uses TRBV5-1 and TRBJ2-7, with TRBD2 identical over 13 bases. Per germline, CDR1 SGHRS and CDR2 YFSETQ. CDR3 size: 17 residues. V trimming: 4 bases; J trimming: 0 bases; junction bases outside the gene matches: 7.